The sequence of this T cell receptor (beta chain) was determined in a study of shared clonotypes between healthy human individuals. Deep was the level at which the assay was run. Source study methods: With immunoSEQ giving junction-only sequences and no quality scores, filtering differed. Libraries were prepared by immunoSEQ multiplex PCR; TCRdb keeps only in-frame clonotypes and omits some of them. V and J calls and clone size follow that table, whereas D and trimming were derived from the DNA. Here the sample spans about 490,000 clones, around 80% being singletons. As to this clone: Its antigen is unidentified.

The V and J ends lost 8 bases and 0 bases respectively, with 10 bases between them. The V gene's germline CDR1 is KGHSH and CDR2 LQKENI. The CDR3 has 14 amino acids. Findings and caveats of the study: The genetic and exposure-history diversity represented was limited by few donors. Read depth was anticipated to influence clonotype sharing among donors.

The V call is TRBV18, the J call TRBJ1-4; D is unclear. The specimen was PBMCs. This clonotype originated in a woman aged 40 to 49 in good health. Some clones in this sample may be carry-over from other donors' samples. The CDR3 region is CASTRTATNEKLFF. The CDR3 DNA reads as TGTGCCAGCACTCGGACGGCAACTAATGAAAAACTGTTTTTT.